This TCR beta chain was identified in a study of OX40 agonist ivuxolimab in advanced cancers. CDR1 MNHEY and CDR2 SVGAGI come from the germline V gene. This CDR3 is built from 13 residues. V shed 6 bases and J shed 3 bases, with 12 bases lying between them. Sequenced by immunoSEQ multiplex PCR; TCRdb stores in-frame clones only, minus some. The repertoire has over 40,000 clones, about 86% of them found once; the top ten carry over 0.3%. The origin of this receptor is an adult with an advanced solid tumor such as melanoma, head and neck, liver or kidney cancer. The chain employs TRBV6-5 and TRBJ2-7, with D possibly being TRBD2 (5 bases). The sample was CD4+ or CD8+ T cells sorted from blood, taken in a trial of the OX40 agonist ivuxolimab. The DNA of the CDR3 is TGTGCCAGCAGCGGACTGCTTGGCTACGAGCAGTACTTC. Translation gives CASSGLLGYEQYF.